Shown below are 9 T cell receptor beta chains from a single sample sequenced in a study of blood T cell repertoires in COVID-19. Assay used: immunoSEQ multiplex PCR; TCRdb lists only in-frame clones, some missing. The sample has approximately 380,000 clones; roughly 92% are singletons. Material for sequencing was PBMCs or T cells enriched from blood (not recorded which). These receptors all come from a middle-aged woman who had been exposed to COVID-19.

This clone was seen a handful of times. This chain uses TRBV9 with TRBJ2-2, with a possible D match to TRBD1 (6 bases). This CDR3 has 14 residues. The germline V and J ends were trimmed by 2 bases and 6 bases, with 11 bases remaining between them. Germline assignment: CDR1 SGDLS and CDR2 YYNGEE. CDR3 region: CASSVTGSAGELFF. CDR3 coding DNA: TGTGCCAGCAGCGTGACAGGAAGTGCCGGGGAGCTGTTTTTT.

DNA of the CDR3: TGTGCCAGCAGCCTAGTTGGAGGGCCGGGGGATACGCAGTATTTT. This sequence encodes CASSLVGGPGDTQYF. The V call is TRBV7-3, the J call TRBJ2-3; tentatively, D is TRBD2 (6 bases). The CDR3 length is 15 residues. Between the trimmed V and J ends, which lost 5 bases and 6 bases, there was a span of 18 bases. Germline lookup yields CDR1 SGHTA and CDR2 FQGTGA.

The chain joins TRBV7-9 to TRBJ1-2; TRBD1 might be the D (5 bases). The CDR3 sequence is 15 residues long. The V and J ends lost 1 base and 1 base respectively, with 10 bases between them. The germline gives CDR1 SEHNR, CDR2 FQNEAQ (reference sequence). The CDR3 sequence is CASSLEGPLNYGYTF. The DNA for the CDR3 is TGTGCCAGCAGCTTAGAGGGGCCCCTTAACTATGGCTACACCTTC.

V and J are TRBV7-2 and TRBJ1-1; D call uncertain. V dropped 1 base and J dropped 1 base, with 7 bases sitting between them. In germline, CDR1 is SGHTA, CDR2 FQGNSA. The CDR3 has 14 residues. The CDR3 region has the DNA TGTGCCAGCAGCTTAGTGAGCAAGAACACTGAAGCTTTCTTT. Its translation is CASSLVSKNTEAFF. Based on the CDR3 plus reference TRBV7-2 and TRBJ1-1, the full variable domain is GAGVSQSPSNKVTEKGKDVELRCDPISGHTALYWYRQSLGQGLEFLIYFQGNSAPDKSGLPSDRFSAERTGGSVSTLTIQRTQQEDSAVYLCASSLVSKNTEAFFGQGTRLTVV.

The V gene is TRBV7-3, the J gene TRBJ1-1; 10 nucleotides align to TRBD1. The length of the CDR3 is 15 residues. Germline V gene data show CDR1 as SGHTA and CDR2 as FQGTGA. The ends lost 5 bases at V and 5 bases at J; junction bases unmatched: 8. CDR3 sequence reads: CASSLSDRGRTEAFF. CDR3 nucleotides: TGTGCCAGCAGCCTGTCCGACAGGGGGCGTACTGAAGCTTTCTTT.

The V call is TRBV7-8, the J call TRBJ2-7; 8 nucleotides align to TRBD1. This CDR3 has 14 amino acids. V dropped 4 bases and J dropped 3; count of bases not matched to a gene: 5. CDR1 is SGHVS and CDR2 is FQNEAQ in the germline V gene. The CDR3 region has the DNA TGTGCCAGCAGCTCCCGGGACAGGCTCTACGAGCAGTACTTC. This codes for CASSSRDRLYEQYF.

V gene TRBV9 combines with J gene TRBJ2-6; tentatively, D is TRBD1 (5 bases). Trimming took off 0 bases at V and 2 bases at J, with 9 bases between the two ends. Germline CDR1 is SGDLS and CDR2 is YYNGEE. CDR3 size: 16 residues. The CDR3 spells CASSVDAGTGANVLTF. CDR3 nucleotide sequence: TGTGCCAGCAGCGTAGACGCAGGGACTGGGGCCAACGTCCTGACTTTC.

Note on this clone: The identical CDR3 is also encoded by other nucleotide sequences in the sample. The chain recombines TRBV9 with TRBJ1-2; no reliable D call. Germline CDR1 is SGDLS and CDR2 is YYNGEE. The CDR3 has 13 residues. The V end was cut by 0 bases, the J end by 1 base, with 4 bases between. Written as DNA, the CDR3 is TGTGCCAGCAGCGTAGCCAGTAACTATGGCTACACCTTC. Amino acid sequence: CASSVASNYGYTF.

The chain employs TRBV6-1 and TRBJ1-1, with TRBD1 as a possible D gene (6 bases). The CDR3 contains 16 residues. From germline, CDR1 is MNHNS and CDR2 SASEGT. The V end lost 1 base, the J end lost 3 bases, and 15 bases lay between the germline ends. For the CDR3, the DNA is TGTGCCAGCAGTGAAGGGGGGCTGATCCTTTACACTGAAGCTTTCTTT. This codes for CASSEGGLILYTEAFF.